Presented here are 8 T cell receptor beta chains from one specimen sequenced in a study of blood T cell repertoires in COVID-19 (dated by TCRdb to about 2020). Receptor amplification or capture employed the immunoSEQ multiplex PCR assay. Entries here come from immuneACCESS through TCRdb and include only in-frame sequences with V and J called. Some clones fail to appear in such tables; in the studies checked, an unresolved V gene covers under half of the shortfall, and the cause of the remainder is unknown. Here the sample has 150,000 to 200,000 clones; around 87% occur a single time. About 6.3% of the sample lies in the top ten. Material: PBMCs or T cells enriched from blood (not recorded which). The receptors originated from a woman between 45 and 60 years old who had recovered from COVID-19.

V and J are TRBV9 and TRBJ2-5, with 9 nucleotides matching TRBD1. After removal of 2 bases from V and 4 bases from J, the junction contained 9 bases not matched to a gene. This CDR3 contains 16 residues. Germline loops: CDR1 SGDLS, CDR2 YYNGEE. The CDR3 reads CASSVGGGTGIETQYF. The CDR3 DNA reads TGTGCCAGCAGCGTGGGAGGCGGGACAGGGATAGAGACCCAGTACTTC.

The J gene is TRBJ1-4, the V gene TRBV10-2; D may be TRBD1 (5 bases). This CDR3 comprises 15 residues. Trimming removed 4 bases from V and 7 bases from J, with 16 bases in between. Germline V gives CDR1 WSHSY, CDR2 SAAADI. The CDR3 DNA sequence: TGCGCCAGCAGTGTTTCGGGACTGGACGGTGAAAAACTGTTTTTT. It translates to CASSVSGLDGEKLFF.

V and J are TRBV11-2 and TRBJ1-1; D call uncertain. The CDR3 runs 14 residues. The V and J ends lost 5 bases and 1 base respectively, with 11 bases between them. CDR1 is SGHAT and CDR2 is FQNNGV in the germline V gene. The CDR3 protein is CASSDTVANTEAFF. The CDR3 region has the DNA TGTGCCAGCAGCGACACGGTGGCGAACACTGAAGCTTTCTTT.

J is TRBJ2-5 and V is TRBV2, with D unresolved. Germline V lookup: CDR1 SNHLY, CDR2 FYNNEI. The CDR3 covers 10 residues. V lost 7 bases, J lost 5 bases, and 5 bases lay in between. The CDR3 coding sequence is TGTGCCAGCAAGGAGGAGACCCAGTACTTC. It specifies CASKEETQYF.

This chain links TRBV19 with TRBJ1-2; D remains unclear. Per the germline V gene, CDR1 is LNHDA and CDR2 is SQIVND (reference sequence). The CDR3 spans 17 residues. V shed 0 bases and J shed 1 base, with 15 bases lying between them. CDR3 residues: CASSIDQREMVNYGYTF. CDR3 in DNA: TGTGCCAGTAGTATAGATCAACGGGAAATGGTTAACTATGGCTACACCTTC.

This clone was detected only a few times. The chain is built from TRBV30 and TRBJ1-4; D uncertain. The V and J ends lost 5 bases and 5 bases respectively, with 12 bases between them. The V gene's germline CDR1 is GTSNPN and CDR2 SVGIG (reference sequence). The CDR3 loop spans 13 amino acids. In nucleotides, the CDR3 is TGTGCCTGGGAAGGACGGGAGAATGAAAAACTGTTTTTT. This gives the protein CAWEGRENEKLFF.

The genes are TRBV27 and TRBJ2-7, with D unresolved. The ends were cut back, 0 bases at V and 5 bases at J, with 8 bases in the middle. The CDR3 totals 13 residues. In germline, CDR1 is MNHEY, CDR2 SMNVEV (reference sequence). The DNA of the CDR3 is TGTGCCAGCAGTTTATCCCCTCCTAACGAGCAGTACTTC. Translation gives CASSLSPPNEQYF.

The gene calls are TRBV12-3 or TRBV12-4 and TRBJ1-6, with D maybe TRBD1 (5 bases). Trimming removed 3 bases at V and 9 bases at J, with 6 bases between. This CDR3 is built from 12 residues. This CDR3 reads CASSFQGSPLHF. CDR3 in DNA: TGTGCCAGCAGTTTTCAGGGTTCACCCCTCCACTTT.